A selection of T cell receptor beta chains follows, all from one sample in a study of blood T cell repertoires in COVID-19. Profiled with immunoSEQ multiplex PCR; TCRdb holds only in-frame clones, not every one. The table shows approximately 60,000 clones, with 75% to 90% occurring only once. Sequencing was done on a sample of peripheral blood. Receptor source: a man older than 75 with acute or convalescent COVID-19. Both conserved end residues are part of each CDR3. A D gene is named only where the DNA matches it firmly. Size is omitted from some rows. Given values are once, few, many or a class for expanded clones.

CDR3 protein,CDR3 DNA,clone size,D gene,J gene,V gene
CASSYFNRGLFETQYF,TGTGCCAGCAGTTACTTTAACAGGGGGCTATTTGAGACCCAGTACTTC,.,TRBD1,TRBJ2-5,TRBV6-5
CAISWTGFYEQYF,TGTGCCATTTCCTGGACAGGGTTCTACGAGCAGTACTTC,.,TRBD1,TRBJ2-7,TRBV12-3/TRBV12-4
CASSTKRGARTDTQYF,TGCGCCAGCAGCACCAAGCGGGGGGCTCGCACAGATACGCAGTATTTT,.,TRBD2,TRBJ2-3,TRBV5-1
CASSSPGAGDNEQFF,TGTGCCAGCAGTTCCCCTGGGGCAGGGGACAATGAGCAGTTCTTC,.,.,TRBJ2-1,TRBV6-5
CASSNSSLYGYTF,TGCGCCAGCAGCAACAGTTCGCTCTATGGCTACACCTTC,once,.,TRBJ1-2,TRBV5-1
CASSAGINQPQHF,TGTGCCAGCAGTGCAGGAATCAATCAGCCCCAGCATTTT,.,.,TRBJ1-5,TRBV12-3/TRBV12-4
CASSNQGAVGYTF,TGTGCCAGCAGTAACCAGGGGGCGGTGGGCTACACCTTC,.,TRBD1,TRBJ1-2,TRBV6-6
CASSPNRDGETQYF,TGTGCCAGCAGCCCTAACAGGGATGGAGAGACCCAGTACTTC,.,.,TRBJ2-5,TRBV5-4
CASSLGPLSGANVLTF,TGTGCCAGCAGCTTAGGCCCACTCTCTGGGGCCAACGTCCTGACTTTC,.,.,TRBJ2-6,TRBV11-3
CASRHSGEKLFF,TGTGCCAGCAGACACTCAGGGGAAAAACTGTTTTTT,.,.,TRBJ1-4,TRBV6-4
CASSLDQRGYNSPLHF,TGCGCCAGCAGCTTGGACCAAAGGGGGTACAATTCACCCCTCCACTTT,.,.,TRBJ1-6,TRBV5-1
CASSLLGTGPNTEAFF,TGTGCCAGCAGCTTGTTGGGGACAGGGCCTAACACTGAAGCTTTCTTT,.,TRBD1,TRBJ1-1,TRBV5-6